The entry below describes one TCR beta chain. These data are taken from a study of OX40 agonist ivuxolimab in advanced cancers. Study context: Across the patients, intravenous ivuxolimab was delivered every 2 weeks at 0.01 to 10 mg/kg.

Profiling relied on immunoSEQ multiplex PCR, and the TCRdb table lists in-frame clones only, not all of them. The table records fewer than 100,000 clones, 70% to 85% of them present only once. Germline V gives CDR1 SGHTS, CDR2 YDEGEE. The CDR3 sequence is 14 residues long. V was clipped by 5 bases and J by 4 bases; unmatched bases: 5. The genes are TRBV5-8 and TRBJ1-3, with 8 bases lining up with TRBD1. This TCR came from an adult with an advanced solid tumor such as melanoma, head and neck, liver or kidney cancer. The starting material was CD4+ or CD8+ T cells sorted from blood, obtained in a trial of the OX40 agonist ivuxolimab. CDR3 loop: CASRPRGPGNTIYF. For the CDR3, the DNA is TGTGCCAGCAGGCCCAGGGGGCCGGGAAACACCATATATTTT.